The entry below describes one TCR beta chain. What it binds is not known. These data belong to a study of PD-L1 blockade in urothelial cancer. Overall study: Samples of blood were analyzed 3 weeks (second dose) and 6 weeks after treatment start. Blood samples contained a median about 150,000 T cells.

V was pared by 3 bases and J by 4 bases, with 11 bases between. Germline assignment: CDR1 LNHDA and CDR2 SQIVND (reference sequence). The CDR3 consists of 14 residues. Study-level points and caveats: Pretreatment TCR clonality in blood, when below the median, was predictive of better survival.

The data were produced by immunoSEQ multiplex PCR, yet TCRdb's version contains in-frame clones alone and is incomplete. This sample has roughly 36,000 clones, with around 89% found just once. Pretreatment sampling and on-treatment sampling together yielded between 1 and 8 samples for each patient. The TCR sequence derives from a man between 60 and 70 years old with urothelial cancer. The sequencing used PBMCs, collected around atezolizumab (anti-PD-L1) treatment. This chain connects TRBV19 to TRBJ2-3, with a possible D match to TRBD2 (5 bases). In DNA form, the CDR3 reads TGTGCCAGTAGTATCGGACTCGCGGCAGATACGCAGTATTTT. This gives the protein CASSIGLAADTQYF.